Described below is a single T cell receptor (beta chain) sequence and its context. The antigen is not known. The source of the sample is a study of shared clonotypes between healthy human individuals. Here immunoSEQ multiplex PCR was the method, and the copy in TCRdb shows in-frame clones only, minus some. Of around 700,000 clones detected, more than 70% appear once; the ten largest clones hold roughly 2%. The CDR3 runs 16 residues. Germline CDR1 and CDR2: LNHNV and YYDKDF (reference sequence). With V trimmed by 0 bases and J by 9 bases, 7 bases remained unmatched. General study results and limits: Estimated richness was generally greater in naive than memory subsets.

What was sequenced was memory CD4+ T cells sorted from blood. Subset specified: CD45RA-negative fraction. This clonotype originated in a woman in her twenties or thirties in good health. This chain joins TRBV15 and TRBJ2-1; 11 bases map to TRBD2. The CDR3 DNA is TGTGCCACCAGCAGAGATTTTGTAGCGGGAGGGTCTGAGCAGTTCTTC. Amino acids: CATSRDFVAGGSEQFF.